This T cell receptor beta chain is from a study of blood T cell repertoires in COVID-19. Turning to the study itself: The analysed material was cDNA or gDNA that came from T cells, B-cell-depleted T cells, or PBMCs.

This table comes from immunoSEQ multiplex PCR, and its TCRdb copy is limited to in-frame clones, with some not included. The sample yields over 200,000 clones, about four fifths seen once. The V end was cut by 0 bases, the J end by 6 bases, with 18 bases between. Per germline, CDR1 SGHDT and CDR2 YYEEEE. CDR3 length equals 16 residues. The origin of this receptor is a man aged 40-55 years with active or convalescent COVID-19. The V call is TRBV5-6, the J call TRBJ1-2; D may be TRBD1 (5 bases). Material for sequencing was peripheral blood. The CDR3 sequence is CASSLGGSGYFDGYTF. The CDR3 nucleotides read TGTGCCAGCAGCTTGGGGGGCTCAGGGTATTTCGATGGCTACACCTTC.